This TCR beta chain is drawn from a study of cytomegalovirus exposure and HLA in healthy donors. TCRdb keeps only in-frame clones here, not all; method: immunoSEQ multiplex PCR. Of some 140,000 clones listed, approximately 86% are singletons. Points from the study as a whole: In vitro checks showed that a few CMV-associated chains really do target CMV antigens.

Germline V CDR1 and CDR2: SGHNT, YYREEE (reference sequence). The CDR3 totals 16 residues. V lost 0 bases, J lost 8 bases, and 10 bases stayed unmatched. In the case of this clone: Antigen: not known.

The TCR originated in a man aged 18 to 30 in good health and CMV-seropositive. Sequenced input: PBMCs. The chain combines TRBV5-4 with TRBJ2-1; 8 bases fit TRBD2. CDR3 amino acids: CASSLGGGSGVYEQFF. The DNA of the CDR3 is TGTGCCAGCAGCTTGGGAGGGGGTAGCGGGGTATATGAGCAGTTCTTC. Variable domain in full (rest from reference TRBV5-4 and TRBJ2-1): ETGVTQSPTHLIKTRGQQVTLRCSSQSGHNTVSWYQQALGQGPQFIFQYYREEENGRGNFPPRFSGLQFPNYSSELNVNALELDDSALYLCASSLGGGSGVYEQFFGPGTRLTVL.